These T cell receptor beta chains were read from a single sample in a study of human T cells and chemical hapten exposure. TCRdb analysed the RACE reads with MiXCR anew, one entry per CDR3 protein. The table has 95,000 to 150,000 distinct CDR3 sequences, about 13% seen once. The sample here was whole blood, taken in connection with sensitization to the hapten diphenylcyclopropenone (DPC). The receptors derive from a man between 18 and 29 years old with alopecia areata. Some clones in this sample may be carry-over from other donors' samples. The CDR3 runs from the conserved cysteine through the conserved F or W. The order of the fields is CDR3 protein, CDR3 DNA, V gene, J gene, D gene, clone size. The D gene is left open where the match is weak. Size tells how often a clone was seen (once, few, many) or the class of an expanded clone, and some rows leave it out.

CDR3: CASSRQYEQFF
DNA: TGTGCCAGCAGTAGACAGTATGAGCAGTTCTTC
V: TRBV12-3/TRBV12-4
J: TRBJ2-1
D: .
size: .

CDR3: CASSQGSGRPTGELFF
DNA: TGCGCCAGCAGCCAAGGCTCCGGGAGGCCCACCGGGGAGCTGTTTTTT
V: TRBV4-1
J: TRBJ2-2
D: TRBD2
size: .

CDR3: CASSYGTAYGYTF
DNA: TGTGCCAGCAGTTATGGGACAGCCTATGGCTACACCTTC
V: TRBV27
J: TRBJ1-2
D: TRBD1
size: .

CDR3: CASSITGGNTEAFF
DNA: TGTGCCAGTAGTATTACGGGGGGGAACACTGAAGCTTTCTTT
V: TRBV19
J: TRBJ1-1
D: .
size: many

CDR3: CASTLGAGQTDTQYF
DNA: TGTGCCAGCACCCTGGGCGCAGGGCAGACAGATACGCAGTATTTT
V: TRBV7-8
J: TRBJ2-3
D: .
size: .

CDR3: CASTSLPGDTIYF
DNA: TGTGCCAGCACCTCGCTACCGGGAGACACCATATATTTT
V: TRBV16
J: TRBJ1-3
D: .
size: .

CDR3: CASSLEVGPSSGANVLTF
DNA: TGTGCCAGCAGCTTAGAGGTCGGTCCGAGCTCTGGGGCCAACGTCCTGACTTTC
V: TRBV7-6
J: TRBJ2-6
D: .
size: many

CDR3: CASSEMGGTNSNQPQHF
DNA: TGTGCCAGCAGTGAAATGGGCGGGACAAATAGCAATCAGCCCCAGCATTTT
V: TRBV6-1
J: TRBJ1-5
D: .
size: .

CDR3: CASSFPGTETQYF
DNA: TGTGCCAGCAGTTTCCCGGGGACAGAGACCCAGTACTTC
V: TRBV28
J: TRBJ2-5
D: .
size: many

CDR3: CASSYLAGGSSYNEQFF
DNA: TGTGCCAGCAGCTACCTAGCGGGGGGCAGCTCCTACAATGAGCAGTTCTTC
V: TRBV7-3
J: TRBJ2-1
D: TRBD2
size: .

CDR3: CASSGQGAQNTGELFF
DNA: TGTGCCAGCAGCGGTCAGGGGGCCCAGAACACCGGGGAGCTGTTTTTT
V: TRBV7-2
J: TRBJ2-2
D: TRBD1
size: few

CDR3: CSASGRGTSTDTQYF
DNA: TGCAGTGCTAGTGGGCGTGGCACGAGCACAGATACGCAGTATTTT
V: TRBV20-1
J: TRBJ2-3
D: .
size: few

CDR3: CASRLDRSYNEQFF
DNA: TGCGCCAGCAGACTCGACAGGTCCTACAATGAGCAGTTCTTC
V: TRBV5-1
J: TRBJ2-1
D: .
size: many

CDR3: CASSFHPTGLITEAFF
DNA: TGTGCCAGCAGCTTCCATCCGACAGGGCTTATAACTGAAGCTTTCTTT
V: TRBV7-2
J: TRBJ1-1
D: TRBD1
size: many

CDR3: CASRQTNQPQHF
DNA: TGTGCCAGCAGACAGACCAATCAGCCCCAGCATTTT
V: TRBV28
J: TRBJ1-5
D: .
size: few

CDR3: CASSPLTQNTEAFF
DNA: TGTGCCAGCAGCCCCCTAACGCAGAACACTGAAGCTTTCTTT
V: TRBV3-1
J: TRBJ1-1
D: .
size: few

CDR3: CASSLRTDSGNTIYF
DNA: TGTGCCAGCAGTTTAAGGACCGACTCTGGAAACACCATATATTTT
V: TRBV12-3/TRBV12-4
J: TRBJ1-3
D: .
size: few

CDR3: CASSRASGANVLTF
DNA: TGTGCCAGCAGCCGAGCCTCTGGGGCCAACGTCCTGACTTTC
V: TRBV14
J: TRBJ2-6
D: .
size: few

CDR3: CSAGQGQQETQYF
DNA: TGCAGTGCAGGCCAGGGGCAACAAGAGACCCAGTACTTC
V: TRBV20-1
J: TRBJ2-5
D: .
size: .

CDR3: CSVEEDVNTGELFF
DNA: TGCAGCGTTGAAGAGGACGTGAACACCGGGGAGCTGTTTTTT
V: TRBV29-1
J: TRBJ2-2
D: .
size: .

CDR3: CASSYSGQPQHF
DNA: TGTGCCAGCAGTTACTCTGGCCAGCCCCAGCATTTT
V: TRBV6-6
J: TRBJ1-5
D: .
size: many

CDR3: CASSLNQGSETQYF
DNA: TGTGCCAGCAGTTTAAACCAGGGGTCAGAGACCCAGTACTTC
V: TRBV28
J: TRBJ2-5
D: .
size: .

CDR3: CASSGRMLNTEAFF
DNA: TGTGCCAGCAGCGGAAGGATGTTGAACACTGAAGCTTTCTTT
V: TRBV2
J: TRBJ1-1
D: .
size: few

CDR3: CSFVGQVPSMNTEAFF
DNA: TGCAGCTTCGTCGGACAGGTGCCTTCTATGAACACTGAAGCTTTCTTT
V: TRBV29-1
J: TRBJ1-1
D: TRBD1
size: .

CDR3: CASSPQEQFF
DNA: TGTGCCAGCAGCCCCCAAGAGCAGTTCTTC
V: TRBV7-9
J: TRBJ2-1
D: .
size: .

CDR3: CASSADQQETQYF
DNA: TGTGCCAGCAGCGCGGACCAACAAGAGACCCAGTACTTC
V: TRBV7-9
J: TRBJ2-5
D: .
size: .